These 29 T cell receptor beta chains were sequenced from one sample in a study of beta chain features in type 1 diabetes. These receptors lack a known antigen. Study findings and constraints: TCRB CDR3s were moderately but significantly shorter in Type 1 diabetes patients in all four CD4+ subsets.

Expressed TCRB transcripts got sequenced, as all isolated RNA was reverse transcribed. Data came from immunoSEQ multiplex PCR; TCRdb stores just in-frame clones and leaves some out. The table records 400,000 or so clones, around 10% of them present only once. The sample consisted of central memory CD4+ T cells from blood. These receptors were collected from a man aged 30 to 39 with type 1 diabetes.

This clone was recorded at least ten times. The chain joins TRBV7-9 to TRBJ2-7; TRBD1 might be the D (5 bases). Germline CDR1 is SEHNR and CDR2 is FQNEAQ (reference sequence). This CDR3 is built from 14 residues. Between the trimmed V and J ends, which lost 5 bases and 4 bases, there was a span of 15 bases. CDR3 coding DNA: TGTGCCAGCAGCACTGATAGGGGAAGTTACGAGCAGTACTTC. It yields the protein CASSTDRGSYEQYF.

CDR3 DNA sequence: TGCAGCGTTGCGACTAGCGGGAAGGCGGGGGAGCTGTTTTTT. It codes for CSVATSGKAGELFF. The chain joins TRBV29-1 to TRBJ2-2, with 11 bases matching TRBD2. The germline V gene encodes CDR1 SQVTM and CDR2 ANQGSEA. The CDR3 has 14 amino acids. The V gene end was trimmed by 4 bases and the J gene end by 8 bases; junction bases not matched to a gene: 6.

This clone was seen a few times. This sequence joins TRBV5-1 and TRBJ2-5; no reliable D call. The CDR3 spans 12 residues. CDR1 and CDR2 (germline): SGHRS, YFSETQ. Trimming pared 1 base from V and 5 bases from J, leaving 6 bases between. CDR3 region: CASSLSRETQYF. The CDR3 DNA reads TGCGCCAGCAGCTTGAGCAGGGAGACCCAGTACTTC.

The rearrangement joins TRBV6-8 to TRBJ1-1; 12 nucleotides agree with TRBD1. The CDR3 covers 16 residues. Looked up from germline, CDR1 is MNHGY and CDR2 is SAAAGT. The V gene end was trimmed by 6 bases and the J gene end by 5 bases; junction bases not matched to a gene: 10. CDR3 loop: CASRPGQGARETEAFF. The CDR3 DNA reads as TGTGCCAGCAGGCCGGGACAGGGGGCGCGGGAGACTGAAGCTTTCTTT.

V gene TRBV10-3 combines with J gene TRBJ2-2; D perhaps matches TRBD2 (5 bases). The V end was cut by 3 bases, the J end by 7 bases, with 12 bases between. From germline, CDR1 is ENHRY and CDR2 SYGVKD. The CDR3 length is 14 residues. The CDR3, as DNA: TGTGCCATCAGTGAAGGAAGCGGCCGCGGGGAGCTGTTTTTT. Its translation: CAISEGSGRGELFF.

This clone was found once. The V and J genes are TRBV11-3 and TRBJ2-3; perhaps TRBD1 as D (5 bases). The V gene's germline CDR1 is SGHNT and CDR2 YENEEA. V lost 2 bases and J lost 6, with 12 bases in between. The CDR3 runs 14 residues. This CDR3 is CASSLQGLGDTQYF. In DNA form, the CDR3 reads TGTGCCAGCAGCTTACAGGGATTGGGGGATACGCAGTATTTT.

This clone has only a few counts. J is TRBJ1-4 and V is TRBV6-5; TRBD1 might be the D (5 bases). This CDR3 is 14 amino acids long. Germline loops: CDR1 MNHEY, CDR2 SVGAGI. Trimming removed 5 bases from V and 6 bases from J, with 13 bases in between. CDR3 nucleotide sequence: TGTGCCAGCAGTCGGTCAGGGTTGGATGAAAAACTGTTTTTT. It yields the protein CASSRSGLDEKLFF.

The chain is built from TRBV11-1 and TRBJ2-2, with D tentatively TRBD1 (6 bases). V lost 6 bases and J lost 5, with 10 bases in between. CDR3 length: 13 residues. The germline V gene encodes CDR1 SGHAT and CDR2 FQDESV (reference sequence). The CDR3 region is CASSEGGTGELFF. Here the CDR3 DNA reads TGTGCCAGCAGTGAAGGGGGTACCGGGGAGCTGTTTTTT. Variable domain in full (rest from reference TRBV11-1 and TRBJ2-2): EAEVAQSPRYKITEKSQAVAFWCDPISGHATLYWYRQILGQGPELLVQFQDESVVDDSQLPKDRFSAERLKGVDSTLKIQPAELGDSAMYLCASSEGGTGELFFGEGSRLTVL.

In this sample, this clone turned up a few times. CDR3 sequence reads: CASRPPGGSGETQYF. The CDR3 region has the DNA TGTGCCAGCAGACCTCCGGGAGGCTCTGGAGAGACCCAGTACTTC. The chain is built from TRBV28 and TRBJ2-5; the match to TRBD2 covers 7 bases. The CDR3 is made up of 15 amino acids. The germline CDR1 and CDR2 sequences are MDHEN and SYDVKM. The trim removed 6 bases at V and 4 bases at J, leaving 11 bases unmatched. The full variable domain, rest sourced from reference TRBV28 and TRBJ2-5, is DVKVTQSSRYLVKRTGEKVFLECVQDMDHENMFWYRQDPGLGLRLIYFSYDVKMKEKGDIPEGYSVSREKKERFSLILESASTNQTSMYLCASRPPGGSGETQYFGPGTRLLVL.

This clone was found a few times. This sample also contains other DNA sequences that code for the same CDR3. The genes are TRBV29-1 and TRBJ1-1; D is uncertain. From germline, CDR1 is SQVTM and CDR2 ANQGSEA. Trimming cost V 7 bases and J 0 bases, with 6 bases left between them. The CDR3 is made up of 11 amino acids. The CDR3 bases are TGCAGCGGGACGGTGAACACTGAAGCTTTCTTT. Its protein is CSGTVNTEAFF.

This chain connects TRBV13 to TRBJ1-2; 7 bases agree with TRBD1. CDR3 length equals 16 residues. Germline V gene lookup returns CDR1 PRHDT and CDR2 FYEKMQ (reference sequence). J lost 4 bases, V lost 4 bases, and 12 bases had no gene match. In DNA form, the CDR3 reads TGTGCCAGCAGCTCATTGGACAGGATTGTTAGCTATGGCTACACCTTC. Translation: CASSSLDRIVSYGYTF.

The J gene is TRBJ1-5, the V gene TRBV5-4, with a weak D call TRBD1 (5 bases). Germline-derived CDR1 and CDR2 are SGHNT and YYREEE (reference sequence). This CDR3 is 13 amino acids long. Trimming cost V 4 bases and J 6 bases, with 11 bases left between them. The CDR3 region is CASSPDKAQPQHF. Here the CDR3 DNA reads TGTGCCAGCAGCCCGGACAAGGCTCAGCCCCAGCATTTT.

The rearrangement links TRBV30 to TRBJ1-4; D ambiguous. Trimming left V 3 bases short and J 5 bases short, with 7 bases between. Germline CDR1 and CDR2: GTSNPN and SVGIG (reference sequence). This CDR3 contains 12 residues. For the CDR3, the DNA is TGTGCCTGGAGGGGGATGAATGAAAAACTGTTTTTT. Translating it yields CAWRGMNEKLFF.

This clone was found a few times. The V and J genes are TRBV29-1 and TRBJ2-4; 7 bases agree with TRBD1. The germline V gene has CDR1 SQVTM and CDR2 ANQGSEA. The CDR3 runs to 12 residues. The J segment lost 8 bases and the V segment lost 6 bases, leaving 7 bases of the junction unmatched. CDR3 protein: CSVDTGTDIQYF. For the CDR3, the DNA is TGCAGCGTGGACACAGGGACAGACATTCAGTACTTC.

The chain recombines TRBV9 with TRBJ2-1; D gene uncertain. Trimming stripped 1 base from V and 5 bases from J, with 7 bases between. CDR1 is SGDLS, CDR2 YYNGEE, per germline. The CDR3 extends over 13 amino acids. The CDR3 spells CASSVNRNNEQFF. The CDR3 DNA is TGTGCCAGCAGCGTAAACAGAAACAATGAGCAGTTCTTC.

This clone was observed a few times. The chain carries TRBV7-9 and TRBJ1-2, with TRBD1 matching over 7 bases. The CDR3 contains 13 residues. With V trimmed by 5 bases and J by 4 bases, 4 bases remained unmatched. CDR1 and CDR2 from the germline V gene are SEHNR and FQNEAQ (reference sequence). The DNA for the CDR3 is TGTGCCAGCAGCGCGGGACAGTCCTATGGCTACACCTTC. Its protein is CASSAGQSYGYTF.

This clone was found a few times. The genes are TRBV6-5 and TRBJ2-3; D may be TRBD1 (6 bases). CDR3 length equals 14 residues. V dropped 2 bases and J dropped 3 bases, with 9 bases sitting between them. Germline V gene sequence: CDR1 MNHEY, CDR2 SVGAGI. CDR3 nucleotides: TGTGCCAGCAGTTACGCAGGACAGACAGATACGCAGTATTTT. Protein sequence: CASSYAGQTDTQYF.

This clone has a handful of counts. The rearrangement links TRBV19 to TRBJ2-1, with D tentatively TRBD1 (6 bases). The CDR3 contains 14 residues. V dropped 3 bases and J dropped 9 bases, with 15 bases sitting between them. Germline V gene sequence: CDR1 LNHDA, CDR2 SQIVND (reference sequence). The CDR3 region has the DNA TGTGCCAGTAGTATTGGCTGGCAGGGGACTGAGCAGTTCTTC. Encoded protein: CASSIGWQGTEQFF.

This clone has only a few counts. J is TRBJ1-3 and V is TRBV28; D is unclear. The CDR3 sequence is 14 residues long. The germline V gene has CDR1 MDHEN and CDR2 SYDVKM. Trimming left V 3 bases short and J 0 bases short, with 6 bases between. The CDR3 coding sequence is TGTGCCAGCAGTTTGCAGACCTCTGGAAACACCATATATTTT. As protein: CASSLQTSGNTIYF.

This clone was seen more than once but under ten times. This chain uses TRBV18 with TRBJ2-5; perhaps TRBD1 as D (5 bases). Trimming shortened V by 3 bases and J by 2 bases, and 13 bases separated the two germline ends. In germline, CDR1 is KGHSH, CDR2 LQKENI. The CDR3 covers 15 residues. CDR3 DNA: TGTGCCAGCTCACCCAGTGACAGAAAACAAGAGACCCAGTACTTC. Protein product: CASSPSDRKQETQYF. Looking up the rest from reference TRBV18 and TRBJ2-5 gives the full variable domain: NAGVMQNPRHLVRRRGQEARLRCSPMKGHSHVYWYRQLPEEGLKFMVYLQKENIIDESGMPKERFSAEFPKEGPSILRIQQVVRGDSAAYFCASSPSDRKQETQYFGPGTRLLVL.

A note on this clone: This may come from a read error, since a much larger clone is one base off. This chain joins TRBV5-1 and TRBJ2-3; D remains unclear. Germline V gene lookup returns CDR1 SGHRS and CDR2 YFSETQ. Trimming cost V 3 bases and J 0 bases, with 2 bases left between them. CDR3 length: 12 residues. As DNA, the CDR3 is TGCGCCAGCAGCTATAGCACAGATACGCAGTATTTT. This gives the protein CASSYSTDTQYF.

The chain carries TRBV7-8 and TRBJ1-1, with D perhaps matching TRBD1 (6 bases). V lost 5 bases to trimming and J lost 10 bases, with 14 bases between them. The CDR3 is made up of 12 amino acids. The germline V gene encodes CDR1 SGHVS and CDR2 FQNEAQ. The CDR3 loop reads CASSPQGGAAFF. CDR3 sequence (DNA): TGTGCCAGCAGCCCACAGGGAGGTGCAGCTTTCTTT.

In its sample, this clone was seen a few times. The chain couples TRBV15 to TRBJ2-7, with a weak D call TRBD1 (5 bases). The germline V and J ends were trimmed by 4 bases and 3 bases, with 10 bases remaining between them. This CDR3 is built from 13 residues. Germline V gene data show CDR1 as LNHNV and CDR2 as YYDKDF (reference sequence). CDR3 coding DNA: TGTGCCACCAGCAACGAAAGGGGCTACGAGCAGTACTTC. Protein sequence: CATSNERGYEQYF.

This clone showed up just a few times. The junction differs from germline at one of its ends, possibly a read error. The chain links TRBV7-2 to TRBJ2-7; D may be TRBD2 (5 bases). The CDR3 spans 14 residues. Germline lookup yields CDR1 SGHTA and CDR2 FQGNSA. This chain's CDR3 is CASSLAQISYEQYF. For the CDR3, the DNA is TGTGCCAGCAGCCTAGCTCAGATTTCCTACGAGCAGTACTTC.

This sequence joins TRBV5-6 and TRBJ2-1; 10 bases match TRBD1. In germline, CDR1 is SGHDT, CDR2 YYEEEE. The CDR3 contains 18 residues. Trimming took 3 bases from V and 4 from J; bases not matched to a gene: 13. The CDR3 loop reads CASSSILGWTGGYNEQFF. In nucleotides, the CDR3 is TGTGCCAGCAGCTCGATCCTGGGATGGACAGGGGGTTACAATGAGCAGTTCTTC.

The V call is TRBV4-2, the J call TRBJ2-1, with 7 bases aligning to TRBD2. V lost 0 bases and J lost 9; bases outside the gene matches: 14. This CDR3 has 17 residues. The V gene's germline CDR1 is LGHNA and CDR2 YNFKEQ. Here the CDR3 reads CASSQDGPLRGGSEQFF. For the CDR3, the DNA is TGTGCCAGCAGCCAAGATGGCCCTCTTAGGGGCGGGAGTGAGCAGTTCTTC.

This clone has only a few counts. The chain is built from TRBV5-1 and TRBJ1-1; a possible D gene is TRBD1 (6 bases). The V end lost 1 base, the J end lost 1 base, and 14 bases lay between the germline ends. Per the germline V gene, CDR1 is SGHRS and CDR2 is YFSETQ. The CDR3 loop spans 16 amino acids. CDR3 amino acids: CASSLQGLGGNTEAFF. In nucleotides, the CDR3 is TGCGCCAGCAGCTTGCAGGGGCTGGGCGGGAACACTGAAGCTTTCTTT.

The V and J genes are TRBV27 and TRBJ1-5; 8 bases align to TRBD1. In germline, CDR1 is MNHEY, CDR2 SMNVEV (reference sequence). V shed 6 bases, J shed 6 bases, and the junction held 7 bases outside the gene matches. This CDR3 region has 14 residues. CDR3 bases: TGTGCCAGCAGGGCGGGGACAGGAAGTCAGCCCCAGCATTTT. It encodes CASRAGTGSQPQHF.

This clone was detected many times. CDR3 DNA: TGTGCCAGCAACCAGTGGTCTAGCGATAACACCGGGGAGCTGTTTTTT. Translated: CASNQWSSDNTGELFF. The chain links TRBV28 to TRBJ2-2, with D possibly being TRBD2 (6 bases). Germline CDR1 and CDR2: MDHEN and SYDVKM. Trimming removed 7 bases at V and 2 bases at J, with 17 bases between. The CDR3 has 16 amino acids.